The rows below give T cell receptor beta chains drawn from one sample of a study of blood T cell repertoires in COVID-19. Here immunoSEQ multiplex PCR was the method, and the copy in TCRdb shows in-frame clones only, minus some. The sample has 150,000 to 200,000 clones, approximately 85% seen once. The sample was PBMCs or T cells enriched from blood (not recorded which). The receptors were sampled from a woman in her twenties or thirties who had recovered from COVID-19. CDR3s include the opening cysteine and the closing phenylalanine or tryptophan. Part of the rows lack a size; the others show once, few, many or a class for expanded clones.

abundance	v_gene	j_gene	len	CDR3aa
NA	TRBV5-1	TRBJ2-3	14	CASSLGRDTDTQYF
NA	TRBV5-4	TRBJ1-2	14	CASSFRGSSYGYTF
NA	TRBV29-1	TRBJ2-1	12	CSVEPGGTEQFF
NA	TRBV5-1	TRBJ2-7	14	CASSLEQAKGEQYF
few	TRBV5-4	TRBJ2-1	15	CASSLRREVNNEQFF
NA	TRBV24-1	TRBJ2-4	22	CATSDLVWRRRGKKLAKNIQYF
NA	TRBV11-3	TRBJ2-7	13	CASSRGQGDEQYF
NA	TRBV9	TRBJ1-1	17	CASSETGGFGMVPEAFF
NA	TRBV15	TRBJ1-2	18	CATSREGLTGDFNYGYTF
NA	TRBV28	TRBJ2-5	13	CASSPGQLETQYF
NA	TRBV3-1/TRBV3-2	TRBJ2-2	17	CASSQFSASGNTGELFF
NA	TRBV3-1/TRBV3-2	TRBJ2-3	14	CASSQSSGEDTQYF
NA	TRBV6-5	TRBJ2-1	15	CASSHLTSGSYEQFF
NA	TRBV28	TRBJ1-2	12	CASSAGDYGYTF